These 21 T cell receptor beta chains were all obtained from the same sample, sequenced in a study of cytomegalovirus exposure and HLA in healthy donors. Data came from immunoSEQ multiplex PCR; TCRdb stores just in-frame clones and leaves some out. The sample shows roughly 300,000 clones, roughly 87% of them seen only once. Sequences were obtained from PBMCs. Source of these receptors: a woman aged 25 to 39 in good health and CMV-seropositive.

The chain combines TRBV14 with TRBJ2-7; 11 bases agree with TRBD1. Trimming cost V 2 bases and J 3 bases; bases outside gene matches: 6. The CDR3 extends over 16 amino acids. Germline CDR1 is SGHDN and CDR2 is FVKESK. The DNA of the CDR3 is TGTGCCAGCAGCCAAAGATCGGGACAGGGGGACTACGAGCAGTACTTC. The encoded protein is CASSQRSGQGDYEQYF.

V is TRBV27 and J is TRBJ2-7, with TRBD2 as a possible D gene (5 bases). Germline V gene sequence: CDR1 MNHEY, CDR2 SMNVEV (reference sequence). The CDR3 has 13 residues. Trimming pared 3 bases from V and 7 bases from J, leaving 13 bases between. The CDR3 sequence: CASSFSEAEEQYF. The CDR3 nucleotides are TGTGCCAGCAGTTTCTCCGAAGCGGAAGAGCAGTACTTC.

V usage is TRBV7-2 and J usage is TRBJ2-3, with D unresolved. Germline CDR1 and CDR2: SGHTA and FQGNSA. The CDR3 is 13 amino acids. Trimming removed 1 base at V and 6 bases at J, with 8 bases between. The DNA of the CDR3 is TGTGCCAGCAGCTTAGGGGAAGGGGATACGCAGTATTTT. This codes for CASSLGEGDTQYF.

The chain has TRBV4-3 and TRBJ1-6; D gene ambiguous. This CDR3 is built from 17 residues. Germline CDR1 LGHNA, CDR2 YSLEER. Trimming left V 3 bases short and J 6 bases short, with 18 bases between. CDR3 amino acids: CASSQATVPPSNSPLHF. The DNA for the CDR3 is TGCGCCAGCAGCCAGGCCACAGTGCCGCCTTCTAATTCACCCCTCCACTTT.

The gene calls are TRBV27 and TRBJ1-5; possible D gene TRBD1, 5 bases. Germline CDR1 reads MNHEY; CDR2 reads SMNVEV (reference sequence). The CDR3 loop spans 14 amino acids. V was trimmed by 6 bases and J by 6 bases, leaving 15 bases between them. CDR3 in DNA: TGTGCCAGCAGACCCTCGGGTGGGGGTCAGCCCCAGCATTTT. Amino acid sequence: CASRPSGGGQPQHF.

The rearrangement links TRBV5-4 to TRBJ2-3; 8 positions match TRBD1. Germline V gives CDR1 SGHNT, CDR2 YYREEE (reference sequence). The CDR3 spans 14 residues. The ends lost 4 bases at V and 6 bases at J; junction bases unmatched: 7. CDR3 residues: CASSVTGGPDTQYF. The CDR3 DNA is TGTGCCAGCAGCGTAACAGGGGGACCGGATACGCAGTATTTT.

The J gene is TRBJ2-5, the V gene TRBV5-4; D possibly corresponds to TRBD1 (5 bases). Germline V gene lookup returns CDR1 SGHNT and CDR2 YYREEE (reference sequence). The CDR3 consists of 14 residues. V lost 0 bases to trimming and J lost 5 bases, with 11 bases between them. DNA of the CDR3: TGTGCCAGCAGCTTGGAAGTTGCAGGGGAGACCCAGTACTTC. Amino acid sequence: CASSLEVAGETQYF.

The V gene is TRBV6-5, the J gene TRBJ2-3, with a tentative D call TRBD2 (6 bases). The V gene lost 2 bases and the J gene lost 3 bases, with 9 bases spanning the gap. Per the germline V gene, CDR1 is MNHEY and CDR2 is SVGAGI. This CDR3 is 14 amino acids long. For the CDR3, the DNA is TGTGCCAGCAGTTACCCGGGGGAAACAGATACGCAGTATTTT. Protein product: CASSYPGETDTQYF.

DNA for the CDR3: TGCAGCGTTGAACGAGACAGGGGAAGGAAAGAGACCCAGTACTTC. Protein: CSVERDRGRKETQYF. This chain connects TRBV29-1 to TRBJ2-5; TRBD1 aligns across 8 bases. V was clipped by 2 bases and J by 3 bases; unmatched bases: 8. CDR1 is SQVTM and CDR2 is ANQGSEA in the germline V gene. CDR3 length: 15 amino acids.

The rearrangement uses TRBV10-2 and TRBJ2-5; no clear D gene. The V end was cut by 3 bases, the J end by 4 bases, with 9 bases between. There are 13 residues in the CDR3. The germline V gene encodes CDR1 WSHSY and CDR2 SAAADI. The CDR3 DNA sequence: TGCGCCAGCAGTGATACCATATCAGAGACCCAGTACTTC. It yields the protein CASSDTISETQYF.

The chain uses TRBV7-7 and TRBJ2-2, with D perhaps matching TRBD1 (5 bases). CDR1 is SSHAT and CDR2 is FNYEAQ in the germline V gene (reference sequence). This CDR3 comprises 15 residues. V lost 4 bases and J lost 1, with 10 bases in between. CDR3 in DNA: TGTGCCAGCAGCTCTACCGGACAGAACACCGGGGAGCTGTTTTTT. As protein: CASSSTGQNTGELFF.

The chain carries TRBV5-6 and TRBJ2-2, with 10 bases that match TRBD1. The CDR3 runs to 15 residues. Germline V lookup: CDR1 SGHDT, CDR2 YYEEEE. V shed 5 bases, J shed 5 bases, and the junction held 6 bases outside the gene matches. CDR3 region: CASRTGGARTGELFF. The CDR3 coding sequence is TGTGCCAGCAGGACAGGGGGCGCAAGGACCGGGGAGCTGTTTTTT.

The rearrangement joins TRBV7-8 to TRBJ2-7, with 7 bases identical to TRBD1. Germline loops: CDR1 SGHVS, CDR2 FQNEAQ. The CDR3 extends over 15 amino acids. Germline trimming cut 4 bases from V and 3 bases from J; bases unmatched to any gene: 9. The CDR3 here is CASSSPGQILYEQYF. The CDR3 DNA reads as TGTGCCAGCAGCTCCCCGGGACAGATACTCTACGAGCAGTACTTC.

This chain uses TRBV10-3 with TRBJ2-7, with D maybe TRBD1 (5 bases). The CDR3 has 14 amino acids. Germline values: CDR1 ENHRY, CDR2 SYGVKD. V was cut by 3 bases and J by 3 bases, with 12 bases left in between. CDR3 sequence (DNA): TGTGCCATCAGTGATCATCAGGGTTTCTACGAGCAGTACTTC. Its protein product is CAISDHQGFYEQYF.

The J gene is TRBJ1-1, the V gene TRBV27; 8 nucleotides agree with TRBD1. The trim removed 4 bases at V and 5 bases at J, leaving 15 bases unmatched. The CDR3 has 17 residues. The germline V gene has CDR1 MNHEY and CDR2 SMNVEV (reference sequence). CDR3 loop: CASSSPLGQGVKTEAFF. Written as DNA, the CDR3 is TGTGCCAGCAGTTCCCCCCTAGGACAGGGTGTAAAGACTGAAGCTTTCTTT.

The chain employs TRBV2 and TRBJ1-1; no clear D. CDR3 length equals 11 residues. Germline V gene data show CDR1 as SNHLY and CDR2 as FYNNEI. V was cut by 3 bases and J by 11 bases, with 10 bases left in between. CDR3 in DNA: TGTGCCAGCAGTGACGGGAGAGGGGCTTTCTTT. Its translation: CASSDGRGAFF.

This sequence joins TRBV28 and TRBJ1-4; 9 bases are a match to TRBD1. The CDR3 has 15 amino acids. Per germline, CDR1 MDHEN and CDR2 SYDVKM. Losses at the gene ends were 4 bases for V and 1 base for J; bases not matched to a gene: 1. The CDR3 reads CASSWGQGTNEKLFF. CDR3 in DNA: TGTGCCAGCAGTTGGGGACAGGGAACTAATGAAAAACTGTTTTTT.

This clone was seen just once. The chain employs TRBV7-8 and TRBJ2-1; D tentatively fits TRBD1 or TRBD2 (5 bases each). CDR1 SGHVS and CDR2 FQNEAQ come from the germline V gene. With 5 bases removed from V and 7 bases from J, the gap between germline ends came to 21 bases. The CDR3 is made up of 16 amino acids. The CDR3 coding sequence is TGTGCCAGCAGCCCACCCATGGGGGAATGGGGAAATGAGCAGTTCTTC. It codes for CASSPPMGEWGNEQFF.

This rearrangement joins TRBV7-2 to TRBJ2-1, with D uncertain. Per germline, CDR1 SGHTA and CDR2 FQGNSA. V lost 3 bases, J lost 7 bases, and 10 bases lay in between. The CDR3 covers 13 residues. The CDR3 here is CASSLVRPNEQFF. The CDR3 nucleotides are TGTGCCAGCAGCTTGGTTCGGCCGAATGAGCAGTTCTTC. Variable domain in full (rest from reference TRBV7-2 and TRBJ2-1): GAGVSQSPSNKVTEKGKDVELRCDPISGHTALYWYRQSLGQGLEFLIYFQGNSAPDKSGLPSDRFSAERTGGSVSTLTIQRTQQEDSAVYLCASSLVRPNEQFFGPGTRLTVL.

The CDR3 DNA reads as TGTGCCAGCAGCCCCCTAGACAGGGAGGCTTACCGGTACTTC. It translates to CASSPLDREAYRYF. The chain carries TRBV14 and TRBJ2-7, with D perhaps matching TRBD1 (7 bases). V was trimmed by 4 bases and J by 12 bases, leaving 22 bases between them. The germline gives CDR1 SGHDN, CDR2 FVKESK. The CDR3 contains 14 residues.

This chain uses TRBV7-2 with TRBJ2-3; the match to TRBD2 covers 11 bases. The CDR3 loop spans 17 amino acids. With 2 bases clipped from V and 2 bases from J, the junction kept 6 bases outside the gene matches. Germline lookup yields CDR1 SGHTA and CDR2 FQGNSA. DNA of the CDR3: TGTGCCAGCAGCTTAAGGCTAGCGGGGGGTACCACAGATACGCAGTATTTT. Translation: CASSLRLAGGTTDTQYF.